One T cell receptor (beta chain) is described in this entry. Germline loops: CDR1 LGHNA, CDR2 YNFKEQ. The CDR3 is 14 amino acids. V lost 1 base and J 0 bases, leaving 5 bases between the germline ends. The data derive from a study of control samples from healthy donors and cancer patients. The repertoire was sequenced with immunoSEQ multiplex PCR; TCRdb's copy has only in-frame clones and lacks some. The sample comprises 65,000 to 80,000 clones, 70% to 90% of which are singletons, and 1.5% to 2% rests with the top ten. The J gene is TRBJ2-3, the V gene TRBV4-2, with D uncertain. The sequence derives from an older woman with head and neck cancer. Sequencing used PBMCs. CDR3 sequence (DNA): TGTGCCAGCAGCCAAGTAGGCAGCACAGATACGCAGTATTTT. Protein sequence: CASSQVGSTDTQYF.